The 26 T cell receptor beta chains given below trace back to one sample, sequenced in a study of cytomegalovirus exposure and HLA in healthy donors. PCR primers comprised 60 Vbeta and 13 Jbeta primers. Clones were read by immunoSEQ multiplex PCR, and TCRdb kept only the in-frame ones, dropping some. Among over 100,000 clones listed, 70% to 80% were seen once. Sequences were obtained from PBMCs. These receptors were collected from a woman aged 40 to 49 in good health and CMV-seropositive.

The chain is built from TRBV6-5 and TRBJ1-6; D gene unclear. Between the trimmed V and J ends, which lost 2 bases and 5 bases, there was a span of 7 bases. Looked up from germline, CDR1 is MNHEY and CDR2 is SVGAGI. CDR3 size: 14 residues. CDR3 DNA: TGTGCCAGCAGTTACCAGCGCCATAATTCACCCCTCCACTTT. Its translation is CASSYQRHNSPLHF.

This chain links TRBV18 with TRBJ2-3; D might be TRBD2 (6 bases). The germline V gene has CDR1 KGHSH and CDR2 LQKENI. CDR3 length equals 15 residues. V lost 4 bases, J lost 3 bases, and 14 bases lay in between. The CDR3 here is CASSQGGVATDTQYF. As DNA, the CDR3 is TGTGCCAGCTCACAGGGCGGGGTTGCGACAGATACGCAGTATTTT.

The CDR3 spells CASSYAGLKGAFF. CDR3 sequence (DNA): TGTGCCAGCAGTTACGCGGGGCTCAAGGGGGCTTTCTTT. V usage is TRBV6-5 and J usage is TRBJ1-1; possible D gene TRBD1, 5 bases. Trimming took off 2 bases at V and 11 bases at J, with 15 bases between the two ends. Germline CDR1 reads MNHEY; CDR2 reads SVGAGI. There are 13 residues in the CDR3.

This rearrangement joins TRBV5-1 to TRBJ2-3; 9 nucleotides agree with TRBD1. The CDR3 sequence is 15 residues long. The trim removed 4 bases at V and 6 bases at J, leaving 9 bases unmatched. Per the germline V gene, CDR1 is SGHRS and CDR2 is YFSETQ. The CDR3 here is CASSELQGARDTQYF. For the CDR3, the DNA is TGCGCCAGCAGCGAGCTACAGGGGGCAAGGGATACGCAGTATTTT.

The table lists this clone with a few counts. The chain combines TRBV11-2 with TRBJ2-7; 12 bases match TRBD1. Germline lookup yields CDR1 SGHAT and CDR2 FQNNGV. The J segment lost 3 bases and the V segment lost 4 bases, leaving 7 bases of the junction unmatched. This CDR3 comprises 16 residues. CDR3 DNA sequence: TGTGCCAGCAGCTCAAGGGGGACAGGGGGCTTCTACGAGCAGTACTTC. This codes for CASSSRGTGGFYEQYF.

V and J are TRBV6-5 and TRBJ1-2, with D maybe TRBD1 (5 bases). Germline loops: CDR1 MNHEY, CDR2 SVGAGI. This CDR3 has 14 residues. Trimming took off 2 bases at V and 3 bases at J, with 10 bases between the two ends. CDR3 bases: TGTGCCAGCAGTTACGGGGCATCGGACTATGGCTACACCTTC. Protein sequence: CASSYGASDYGYTF.

The rearrangement joins TRBV30 to TRBJ2-5; D is perhaps TRBD1 (6 bases). The V and J ends lost 3 bases and 7 bases respectively, with 15 bases between them. The CDR3 has 13 residues. Per germline, CDR1 GTSNPN and CDR2 SVGIG (reference sequence). The CDR3 spells CAWRGQSGGTQYF. The CDR3 DNA follows: TGTGCCTGGAGAGGACAGTCTGGAGGGACCCAGTACTTC.

The V and J genes are TRBV7-9 and TRBJ1-6; D possibly corresponds to TRBD1 (5 bases). The CDR3 loop spans 15 amino acids. Germline lookup yields CDR1 SEHNR and CDR2 FQNEAQ (reference sequence). The V and J ends lost 1 base and 5 bases respectively, with 9 bases between them. CDR3 nucleotide sequence: TGTGCCAGCAGCTTAGGAGGCAGGGATAATTCACCCCTCCACTTT. Translated, it gives CASSLGGRDNSPLHF.

Only one count was recorded for this clone. This chain connects TRBV4-2 to TRBJ2-7, with D possibly being TRBD1 (5 bases). CDR3 size: 15 residues. V lost 3 bases and J lost 1, with 13 bases in between. Germline loops: CDR1 LGHNA, CDR2 YNFKEQ. CDR3 coding DNA: TGTGCCAGCAGCCATGACACGACAGTTTCCTACGAGCAGTACTTC. Its translation is CASSHDTTVSYEQYF.

The chain recombines TRBV29-1 with TRBJ1-2, with 12 bases that match TRBD1. The CDR3 is made up of 12 amino acids. V gave up 6 bases and J gave up 4 bases; unmatched junction bases: 0. The V gene's germline CDR1 is SQVTM and CDR2 ANQGSEA. CDR3 residues: CSVGQGAYGYTF. The DNA for the CDR3 is TGCAGCGTGGGACAGGGGGCCTATGGCTACACCTTC.

This clone was observed a handful of times. The V and J genes are TRBV28 and TRBJ1-4, with a weak D call TRBD1 (5 bases). V was cut by 2 bases and J by 7 bases, with 14 bases left in between. Per germline, CDR1 MDHEN and CDR2 SYDVKM. The CDR3 spans 15 residues. CDR3 loop: CASSLPQGRSEKLFF. The CDR3 DNA reads as TGTGCCAGCAGTTTACCTCAGGGCAGGAGTGAAAAACTGTTTTTT.

The chain employs TRBV6-1 and TRBJ1-2, with D uncertain. V was trimmed by 3 bases and J by 4 bases, leaving 6 bases between them. This CDR3 is 12 amino acids long. Germline loops: CDR1 MNHNS, CDR2 SASEGT. CDR3 protein: CASSDRSYGYTF. DNA of the CDR3: TGTGCCAGCAGTGACAGATCCTATGGCTACACCTTC.

The chain employs TRBV28 and TRBJ2-7, with a possible D match to TRBD1 (5 bases). The V and J ends lost 4 bases and 7 bases respectively, with 11 bases between them. This CDR3 spans 12 amino acids. In germline, CDR1 is MDHEN, CDR2 SYDVKM. As DNA, the CDR3 is TGTGCCAGCAGTTCCAGGGTATGGGAGCAGTACTTC. Its translation is CASSSRVWEQYF.

The genes are TRBV2 and TRBJ1-1, with D unclear. This CDR3 contains 11 residues. Germline assignment: CDR1 SNHLY and CDR2 FYNNEI. V was cut by 6 bases and J by 2 bases, with 4 bases left in between. CDR3 in amino acids: CASRYNTEAFF. DNA of the CDR3: TGTGCCAGCAGGTATAACACTGAAGCTTTCTTT. Looking up the rest from reference TRBV2 and TRBJ1-1 gives the full variable domain: EPEVTQTPSHQVTQMGQEVILRCVPISNHLYFYWYRQILGQKVEFLVSFYNNEISEKSEIFDDQFSVERPDGSNFTLKIRSTKLEDSAMYFCASRYNTEAFFGQGTRLTVV.

The chain carries TRBV18 and TRBJ1-5, with D uncertain. The germline V and J ends were trimmed by 1 base and 3 bases, with 7 bases remaining between them. The CDR3 runs 14 residues. From germline, CDR1 is KGHSH and CDR2 LQKENI. The CDR3 protein is CASSPLTANQPQHF. In DNA, the CDR3 is TGTGCCAGCTCACCACTTACAGCCAATCAGCCCCAGCATTTT.

The chain uses TRBV5-4 and TRBJ2-5; the D is unclear. The germline gives CDR1 SGHNT, CDR2 YYREEE (reference sequence). The CDR3 extends over 13 amino acids. The ends were cut back, 5 bases at V and 0 bases at J, with 8 bases in the middle. The CDR3 nucleotides read TGTGCCAGCAGTGAACAGAACCAAGAGACCCAGTACTTC. This gives the protein CASSEQNQETQYF.

The count of this clone is one. The rearrangement uses TRBV5-4 and TRBJ2-7, with TRBD2 matching over 8 bases. The CDR3 runs 17 residues. CDR1 and CDR2 (germline): SGHNT, YYREEE (reference sequence). The V gene end was trimmed by 1 base and the J gene end by 6 bases; junction bases not matched to a gene: 15. CDR3 residues: CASSLSLQAGERGEQYF. The CDR3, as DNA: TGTGCCAGCAGCTTGTCCCTGCAAGCGGGGGAGCGGGGCGAGCAGTACTTC. Complete variable domain (other parts from reference TRBV5-4 and TRBJ2-7): ETGVTQSPTHLIKTRGQQVTLRCSSQSGHNTVSWYQQALGQGPQFIFQYYREEENGRGNFPPRFSGLQFPNYSSELNVNALELDDSALYLCASSLSLQAGERGEQYFGPGTRLTVT.

In its sample, this clone was seen once. This rearrangement joins TRBV5-1 to TRBJ2-1; 7 bases are a match to TRBD1. With V trimmed by 5 bases and J by 4 bases, 9 bases remained unmatched. CDR3 length equals 15 residues. CDR1 and CDR2 from the germline V gene are SGHRS and YFSETQ. The CDR3 protein is CASRHAGTEYNEQFF. In DNA, the CDR3 is TGCGCCAGCAGGCATGCCGGGACAGAGTACAATGAGCAGTTCTTC.

The J gene is TRBJ2-5, the V gene TRBV2; D possibly corresponds to TRBD2 (5 bases). V dropped 7 bases and J dropped 3 bases, with 12 bases sitting between them. Per germline, CDR1 SNHLY and CDR2 FYNNEI. The CDR3 sequence is 13 residues long. CDR3 sequence (DNA): TGTGCCAGCACCACAGCGGTCGAAGAGACCCAGTACTTC. This sequence encodes CASTTAVEETQYF.

This chain connects TRBV9 to TRBJ1-2, with 8 bases lining up with TRBD1. The trim removed 5 bases at V and 1 base at J, leaving 4 bases unmatched. Germline V CDR1 and CDR2: SGDLS, YYNGEE. The CDR3 spans 14 residues. CDR3 in amino acids: CASRLTGGNYGYTF. In DNA, the CDR3 is TGTGCCAGCAGATTAACAGGGGGTAACTATGGCTACACCTTC.

This chain joins TRBV5-6 and TRBJ1-2, with D maybe TRBD1 (5 bases). Germline CDR1 and CDR2: SGHDT and YYEEEE. The CDR3 extends over 12 amino acids. V lost 4 bases and J lost 8, with 12 bases in between. In DNA, the CDR3 is TGTGCCAGCAGCAGGGGATGGGAAGGCTACACCTTC. It specifies CASSRGWEGYTF.

The chain employs TRBV10-3 and TRBJ2-1; a possible D gene is TRBD1 (5 bases). This CDR3 region has 13 residues. With 10 bases removed from V and 2 bases from J, the gap between germline ends came to 12 bases. Germline-derived CDR1 and CDR2 are ENHRY and SYGVKD. CDR3 DNA sequence: TGTGCCACCCAGTTAGGGGCCTACAATGAGCAGTTCTTC. Protein sequence: CATQLGAYNEQFF.

V usage is TRBV6-1 and J usage is TRBJ2-3, with 9 bases identical to TRBD1. V lost 7 bases and J lost 3; bases outside the gene matches: 8. The V gene's germline CDR1 is MNHNS and CDR2 SASEGT. The CDR3 has 15 amino acids. The CDR3 nucleotides read TGTGCCAGCAAAGGGACAGGGAAAGCAACAGATACGCAGTATTTT. Translated, it gives CASKGTGKATDTQYF.

The chain is built from TRBV19 and TRBJ1-2; 7 nucleotides match TRBD1. The CDR3 runs to 15 residues. CDR1 is LNHDA and CDR2 is SQIVND in the germline V gene (reference sequence). J lost 4 bases, V lost 4 bases, and 9 bases had no gene match. The CDR3 sequence is CASSTGTDSPYGYTF. CDR3 DNA: TGTGCCAGTAGTACCGGGACAGATAGCCCCTATGGCTACACCTTC.

V and J are TRBV28 and TRBJ1-5; a possible D gene is TRBD1 (5 bases). V lost 10 bases and J 6 bases, leaving 13 bases between the germline ends. Germline V gene sequence: CDR1 MDHEN, CDR2 SYDVKM. CDR3 length equals 12 residues. Here the CDR3 DNA reads TGTGCCATCCTGGGACTGGGTCAGCCCCAGCATTTT. It encodes CAILGLGQPQHF.

The rearrangement uses TRBV7-2 and TRBJ1-5, with D hard to call. V lost 1 base, J lost 0 bases, and 16 bases lay in between. CDR1 and CDR2 (germline): SGHTA, FQGNSA. The CDR3 contains 18 residues. CDR3 residues: CASSLENLAGYSNQPQHF. Here the CDR3 DNA reads TGTGCCAGCAGCTTAGAGAATTTGGCGGGTTATAGCAATCAGCCCCAGCATTTT.